Presented here are 24 T cell receptor beta chains from one specimen sequenced in a study of blood T cell repertoires in COVID-19. Sequencing used immunoSEQ multiplex PCR; TCRdb keeps in-frame clones, though not all of them. The sample shows 240,000 or so clones, around 90% of them seen only once. The sequenced sample was peripheral blood. The receptors here all came from a woman aged 40 to 50 who had recovered from COVID-19.

J is TRBJ1-1 and V is TRBV27; 8 bases agree with TRBD1. The CDR3 runs to 14 residues. V shed 6 bases and J 2 bases; nucleotides not matched to a gene: 5. Germline-derived CDR1 and CDR2 are MNHEY and SMNVEV (reference sequence). The CDR3 region is CASSPGGLNTEAFF. CDR3 DNA sequence: TGTGCCAGCAGCCCAGGGGGCCTTAACACTGAAGCTTTCTTT.

This sequence joins TRBV15 and TRBJ2-3, with TRBD1 identical over 7 bases. The CDR3 extends over 18 amino acids. Germline V gene data show CDR1 as LNHNV and CDR2 as YYDKDF (reference sequence). Trimming removed 1 base from V and 4 bases from J; junction bases left unmatched: 14. This CDR3 is CATSRGIPTGAGPDTQYF. CDR3 bases: TGTGCCACCAGCAGAGGGATCCCTACAGGGGCAGGGCCAGATACGCAGTATTTT.

The chain is built from TRBV29-1 and TRBJ2-6; no reliable D call. The CDR3 has 13 amino acids. CDR1 and CDR2 (germline): SQVTM, ANQGSEA. V lost 4 bases to trimming and J lost 0 bases, with 4 bases between them. The CDR3 spells CSVGSSGANVLTF. For the CDR3, the DNA is TGCAGCGTTGGCAGCTCTGGGGCCAACGTCCTGACTTTC.

The chain is built from TRBV2 and TRBJ2-1; 7 positions agree with TRBD2. From germline, CDR1 is SNHLY and CDR2 FYNNEI. CDR3 length: 15 residues. The J segment lost 0 bases and the V segment lost 6 bases, leaving 5 bases of the junction unmatched. The CDR3 protein is CASSVGRGSYNEQFF. In DNA, the CDR3 is TGTGCCAGCAGCGTGGGGAGGGGCTCCTACAATGAGCAGTTCTTC.

The chain has TRBV7-2 and TRBJ2-4; TRBD2 matches 7 bases. The CDR3 runs to 16 residues. Germline V lookup: CDR1 SGHTA, CDR2 FQGNSA. J lost 3 bases, V lost 0 bases, and 5 bases had no gene match. The CDR3 DNA reads TGTGCCAGCAGCTTAGCGCTTTGGGGGGGCAAAAACATTCAGTACTTC. Translation gives CASSLALWGGKNIQYF.

The J gene is TRBJ1-2, the V gene TRBV5-6; 9 bases align to TRBD1. V shed 5 bases, J shed 6 bases, and the junction held 14 bases outside the gene matches. Germline CDR1 SGHDT, CDR2 YYEEEE. The CDR3 totals 16 residues. Here the CDR3 reads CASRVAHPGQGHGYTF. CDR3 DNA: TGTGCCAGCAGAGTCGCACATCCGGGACAGGGACATGGCTACACCTTC.

This chain joins TRBV2 and TRBJ2-4; the match to TRBD1 covers 7 bases. Germline lookup yields CDR1 SNHLY and CDR2 FYNNEI. The CDR3 runs to 14 residues. V gave up 3 bases and J gave up 8 bases; unmatched junction bases: 7. The CDR3 DNA reads TGTGCCAGCAGTGAGGGGGACAGATCGGACATTCAGTACTTC. It translates to CASSEGDRSDIQYF.

The chain joins TRBV19 to TRBJ2-2, with 9 bases identical to TRBD2. The germline V gene has CDR1 LNHDA and CDR2 SQIVND (reference sequence). The CDR3 is 15 residues long. J gave up 6 bases and V 6 bases, and 8 bases lay outside the gene matches. The CDR3 DNA reads as TGTGCCAGTAGACCTAGTCGGACTAGCGCCGGGGAGCTGTTTTTT. This gives the protein CASRPSRTSAGELFF.

The chain employs TRBV5-1 and TRBJ2-3; 8 bases match TRBD2. The CDR3 extends over 14 amino acids. CDR1 is SGHRS and CDR2 is YFSETQ in the germline V gene. Trimming removed 4 bases from V and 0 bases from J; junction bases left unmatched: 1. Written as DNA, the CDR3 is TGCGCCAGCAGCCGGGGGGGTAGCACAGATACGCAGTATTTT. Amino acids: CASSRGGSTDTQYF.

This chain uses TRBV7-2 with TRBJ2-3, with D possibly TRBD2 on 6 matching bases. This CDR3 is built from 16 residues. Germline-derived CDR1 and CDR2 are SGHTA and FQGNSA. Trimming shortened V by 1 base and J by 1 base, and 12 bases separated the two germline ends. The CDR3 protein is CASSLVGGGGTDTQYF. CDR3 in DNA: TGTGCCAGCAGCTTAGTTGGTGGCGGGGGCACAGATACGCAGTATTTT.

V is TRBV6-1 and J is TRBJ2-1; TRBD2 matches at 8 bases. The germline gives CDR1 MNHNS, CDR2 SASEGT. This CDR3 is 15 amino acids long. The trim removed 2 bases at V and 8 bases at J, leaving 8 bases unmatched. CDR3 sequence: CASSEPGLEGDEQFF. Here the CDR3 DNA reads TGTGCCAGCAGTGAACCGGGACTAGAGGGGGATGAGCAGTTCTTC.

This chain links TRBV2 with TRBJ2-2; D is perhaps TRBD2 (5 bases). V dropped 7 bases and J dropped 6 bases, with 18 bases sitting between them. The length of the CDR3 is 15 residues. Germline assignment: CDR1 SNHLY and CDR2 FYNNEI. The CDR3 region is CASTRTPEGAGELFF. The CDR3 DNA sequence: TGTGCCAGCACCAGGACTCCCGAGGGCGCCGGGGAGCTGTTTTTT.

The chain recombines TRBV4-2 with TRBJ1-4, with D possibly TRBD1 on 6 matching bases. Germline CDR1 LGHNA, CDR2 YNFKEQ. There are 14 residues in the CDR3. V shed 0 bases and J shed 8 bases, with 10 bases lying between them. CDR3: CASSQDVGAEKLFF. For the CDR3, the DNA is TGTGCCAGCAGCCAAGATGTGGGGGCAGAAAAACTGTTTTTT.

As DNA, the CDR3 is TGTGCCAGCAGCTTAGCCCCCTTTGGCAATCAGCCCCAGCATTTT. It encodes CASSLAPFGNQPQHF. V is TRBV7-2 and J is TRBJ1-5; D not resolved. V was clipped by 0 bases and J by 2 bases, with 8 bases between them. The V gene's germline CDR1 is SGHTA and CDR2 FQGNSA. CDR3 size: 15 residues.

This clone was seen only once. The V call is TRBV12-3 or TRBV12-4, the J call TRBJ2-2; D is unclear. The CDR3 spans 12 residues. V lost 7 bases and J lost 2, with 5 bases in between. The CDR3 DNA follows: TGTGCCAGCACACTAAACACCGGGGAGCTGTTTTTT. It specifies CASTLNTGELFF.

V and J are TRBV29-1 and TRBJ1-2; TRBD1 matches 10 bases. CDR3 size: 14 residues. The germline V gene encodes CDR1 SQVTM and CDR2 ANQGSEA. V trimming: 5 bases; J trimming: 4 bases; junction bases outside the gene matches: 7. DNA of the CDR3: TGCAGCGTTAGCGGGACAGGGGTCGGCTATGGCTACACCTTC. This gives the protein CSVSGTGVGYGYTF.

The rearrangement links TRBV4-2 to TRBJ1-2; 7 nucleotides line up with TRBD1. Germline V lookup: CDR1 LGHNA, CDR2 YNFKEQ. CDR3 length: 15 residues. The J segment lost 3 bases and the V segment lost 2 bases, leaving 6 bases of the junction unmatched. CDR3 DNA: TGTGCCAGCAGCCAACAGGGGGGCCTGGACTATGGCTACACCTTC. It is translated as CASSQQGGLDYGYTF.

The rearrangement links TRBV7-2 to TRBJ2-1; 8 nucleotides agree with TRBD2. The V gene's germline CDR1 is SGHTA and CDR2 FQGNSA. This CDR3 region has 15 residues. Unmatched junction bases numbered 7, after V lost 5 bases and J lost 4 bases. The CDR3 sequence: CASSRGGAGYNEQFF. The CDR3 nucleotides read TGTGCCAGCAGCCGGGGGGGGGCCGGGTACAATGAGCAGTTCTTC.

J is TRBJ2-3 and V is TRBV6-5, with 9 bases aligning to TRBD2. Trimming at V came to 10 bases and at J to 0 bases, leaving 5 bases not matched to a gene. CDR3 length: 14 residues. Germline V CDR1 and CDR2: MNHEY, SVGAGI. CDR3 sequence reads: CATETSGSTDTQYF. For the CDR3, the DNA is TGTGCCACAGAGACTAGCGGAAGCACAGATACGCAGTATTTT.

The chain joins TRBV5-5 to TRBJ1-2; D may be TRBD1 (6 bases). Germline CDR1 SGHKS, CDR2 YYEKEE (reference sequence). The CDR3 sequence is 14 residues long. Trimming took off 4 bases at V and 4 bases at J, with 14 bases between the two ends. The CDR3 loop is CASSPDSGGYGYTF. For the CDR3, the DNA is TGTGCCAGCAGCCCGGACAGTGGGGGCTATGGCTACACCTTC.

This clone was seen a few times. The chain combines TRBV5-1 with TRBJ2-5, with D tentatively TRBD1 (6 bases). CDR1 and CDR2 from the germline V gene are SGHRS and YFSETQ. Trimming pared 3 bases from V and 9 bases from J, leaving 18 bases between. The CDR3 runs to 14 residues. This chain's CDR3 is CASSYHRDAGAQYF. For the CDR3, the DNA is TGCGCCAGCAGCTATCACCGGGACGCAGGGGCCCAGTACTTC.

J is TRBJ2-3 and V is TRBV19; 10 bases agree with TRBD2. Unmatched junction bases numbered 4, after V lost 5 bases and J lost 2 bases. This CDR3 contains 15 residues. CDR1 is LNHDA and CDR2 is SQIVND in the germline V gene (reference sequence). The CDR3 sequence: CASSGGLATTDTQYF. CDR3 DNA sequence: TGTGCCAGTAGTGGGGGACTAGCGACCACAGATACGCAGTATTTT. Full variable domain (outside the CDR3, taken from reference TRBV19 and TRBJ2-3): DGGITQSPKYLFRKEGQNVTLSCEQNLNHDAMYWYRQDPGQGLRLIYYSQIVNDFQKGDIAEGYSVSREKKESFPLTVTSAQKNPTAFYLCASSGGLATTDTQYFGPGTRLTVL.

The chain joins TRBV11-3 to TRBJ1-5, with D hard to call. From germline, CDR1 is SGHNT and CDR2 YENEEA. V was cut by 4 bases and J by 4 bases, with 8 bases left in between. The CDR3 length is 13 residues. The CDR3 sequence: CASSSTRNQPQHF. CDR3 nucleotides: TGTGCCAGCAGCTCGACACGAAATCAGCCCCAGCATTTT.

V usage is TRBV3-1 (or the pseudogene TRBV3-2) and J usage is TRBJ2-5; 12 positions agree with TRBD2. The trim removed 4 bases at V and 5 bases at J, leaving 5 bases unmatched. The CDR3 length is 15 residues. CDR1 is LGHDT, CDR2 YNNKEL, per germline (reference sequence). CDR3 sequence reads: CASSLLAGGGETQYF. In nucleotides, the CDR3 is TGTGCCAGCAGCCTCCTAGCGGGAGGGGGGGAGACCCAGTACTTC.